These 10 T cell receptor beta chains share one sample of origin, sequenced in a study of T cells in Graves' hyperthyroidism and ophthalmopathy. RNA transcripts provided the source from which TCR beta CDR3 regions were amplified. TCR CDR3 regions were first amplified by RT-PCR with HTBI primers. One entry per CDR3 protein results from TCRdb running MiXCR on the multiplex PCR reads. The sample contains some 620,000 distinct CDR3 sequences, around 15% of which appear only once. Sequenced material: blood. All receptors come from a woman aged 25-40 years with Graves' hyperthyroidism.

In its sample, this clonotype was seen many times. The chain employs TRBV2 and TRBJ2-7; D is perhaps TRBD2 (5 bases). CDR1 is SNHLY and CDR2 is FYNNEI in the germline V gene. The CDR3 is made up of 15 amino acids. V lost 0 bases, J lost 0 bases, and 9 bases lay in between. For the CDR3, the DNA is TGTGCCAGCAGTGAAGCGAGGGTCAGCTCCTACGAGCAGTACTTC. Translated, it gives CASSEARVSSYEQYF.

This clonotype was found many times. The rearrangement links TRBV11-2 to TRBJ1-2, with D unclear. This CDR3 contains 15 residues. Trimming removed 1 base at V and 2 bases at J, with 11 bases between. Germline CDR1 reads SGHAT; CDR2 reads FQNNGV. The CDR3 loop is CASSLGGLSNYGYTF. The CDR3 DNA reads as TGTGCCAGCAGCTTAGGAGGGTTAAGCAACTATGGCTACACCTTC. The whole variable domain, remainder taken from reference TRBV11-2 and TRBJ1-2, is EAGVAQSPRYKIIEKRQSVAFWCNPISGHATLYWYQQILGQGPKLLIQFQNNGVVDDSQLPKDRFSAERLKGVDSTLKIQPAKLEDSAVYLCASSLGGLSNYGYTFGSGTRLTVV.

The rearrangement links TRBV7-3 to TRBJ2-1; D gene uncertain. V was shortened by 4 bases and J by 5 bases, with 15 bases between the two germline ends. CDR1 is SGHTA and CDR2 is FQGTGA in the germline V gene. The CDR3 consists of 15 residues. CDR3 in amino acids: CASSWDGLSNNEQFF. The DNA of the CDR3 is TGTGCCAGCAGCTGGGATGGGCTTTCGAACAATGAGCAGTTCTTC. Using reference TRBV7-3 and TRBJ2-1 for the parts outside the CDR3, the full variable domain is GAGVSQTPSNKVTEKGKYVELRCDPISGHTALYWYRQSLGQGPEFLIYFQGTGAADDSGLPNDRFFAVRPEGSVSTLKIQRTERGDSAVYLCASSWDGLSNNEQFFGPGTRLTVL.

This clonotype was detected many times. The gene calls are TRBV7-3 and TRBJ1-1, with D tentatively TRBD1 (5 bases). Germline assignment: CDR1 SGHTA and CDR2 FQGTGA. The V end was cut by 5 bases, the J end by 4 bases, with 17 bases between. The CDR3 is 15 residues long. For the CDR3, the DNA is TGTGCCAGCAGCCCCCGCGGGACGTCGGGCACTGAAGCTTTCTTT. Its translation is CASSPRGTSGTEAFF.

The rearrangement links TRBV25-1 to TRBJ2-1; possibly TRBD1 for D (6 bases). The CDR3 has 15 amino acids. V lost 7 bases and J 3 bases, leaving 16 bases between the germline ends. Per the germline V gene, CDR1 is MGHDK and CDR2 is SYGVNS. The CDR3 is CASNHRTANYNEQFF. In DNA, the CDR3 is TGTGCCAGCAACCACCGGACAGCTAACTACAATGAGCAGTTCTTC. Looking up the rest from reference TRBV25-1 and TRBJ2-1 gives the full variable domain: EADIYQTPRYLVIGTGKKITLECSQTMGHDKMYWYQQDPGMELHLIHYSYGVNSTEKGDLSSESTVSRIRTEHFPLTLESARPSHTSQYLCASNHRTANYNEQFFGPGTRLTVL.

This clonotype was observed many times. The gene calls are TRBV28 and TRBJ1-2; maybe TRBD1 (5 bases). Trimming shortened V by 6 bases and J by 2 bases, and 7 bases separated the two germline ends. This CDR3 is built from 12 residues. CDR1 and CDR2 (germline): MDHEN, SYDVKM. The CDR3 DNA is TGTGCCAGCAGACAGGCGAACTATGGCTACACCTTC. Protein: CASRQANYGYTF.

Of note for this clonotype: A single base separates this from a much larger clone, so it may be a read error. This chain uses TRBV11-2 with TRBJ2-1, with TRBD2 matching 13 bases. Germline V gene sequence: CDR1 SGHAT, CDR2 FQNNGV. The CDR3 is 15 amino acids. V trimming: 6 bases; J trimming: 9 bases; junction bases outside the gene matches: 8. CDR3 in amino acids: CASSTPTSGRLEQFF. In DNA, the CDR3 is TGTGCCAGCAGTACTCCGACTAGCGGGAGGCTTGAGCAGTTCTTC.

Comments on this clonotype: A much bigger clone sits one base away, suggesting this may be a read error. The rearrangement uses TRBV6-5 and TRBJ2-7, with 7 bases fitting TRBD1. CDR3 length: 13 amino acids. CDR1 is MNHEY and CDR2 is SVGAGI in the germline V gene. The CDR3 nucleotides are TGTCCCAGCAGTTACAGGGGCTTTGCGGAGCAGTACTTC. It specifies CPSSYRGFAEQYF.

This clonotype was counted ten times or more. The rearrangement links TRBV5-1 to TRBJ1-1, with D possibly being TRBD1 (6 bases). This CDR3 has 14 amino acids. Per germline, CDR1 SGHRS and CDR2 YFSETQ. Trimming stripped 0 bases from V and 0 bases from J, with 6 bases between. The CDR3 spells CASSLEGVNTEAFF. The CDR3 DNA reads TGCGCCAGCAGCTTGGAGGGGGTGAACACTGAAGCTTTCTTT.

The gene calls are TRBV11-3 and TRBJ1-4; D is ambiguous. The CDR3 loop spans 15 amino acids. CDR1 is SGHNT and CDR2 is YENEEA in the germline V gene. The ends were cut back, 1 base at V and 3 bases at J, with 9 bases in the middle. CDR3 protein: CASSLGGSSNEKLFF. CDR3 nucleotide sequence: TGTGCCAGCAGCTTAGGTGGTTCATCTAATGAAAAACTGTTTTTT.